This T cell receptor (beta chain) was retrieved from a study of blood T cell repertoires in COVID-19. Sequencing was performed with immunoSEQ multiplex PCR; in TCRdb, only in-frame clones are kept and a portion is missing. The sample records 90,000 to 120,000 clones, about 91% being singletons. This receptor was identified in a man over 45 with active or convalescent COVID-19. Sequenced input: peripheral blood.

CDR3 DNA: TGTGCCAGCAGCCAACCCGGGACTAGCTGGGGAGATACGCAGTATTTT. Its protein product is CASSQPGTSWGDTQYF. The rearrangement joins TRBV14 to TRBJ2-3; 9 bases map to TRBD2. This CDR3 comprises 16 residues. The ends lost 2 bases at V and 5 bases at J; junction bases unmatched: 8. Germline assignment: CDR1 SGHDN and CDR2 FVKESK.